This TCR beta chain came from a study of pediatric ulcerative colitis. The rectum was sampled with one to two pinch biopsies at colonoscopy. V shed 3 bases and J 12 bases; nucleotides not matched to a gene: 8. The CDR3 totals 12 residues. Germline CDR1 and CDR2: SGHRS and YFSETQ. Measured with immunoSEQ multiplex PCR; TCRdb has only the in-frame clones, and not every one. The sample yields 30,000 to 40,000 clones, around 80% seen once. This chain connects TRBV5-1 to TRBJ1-2; TRBD1 aligns across 7 bases. This receptor was obtained from a boy between 10 and 17 years old with mild ulcerative colitis. Sample: gut tissue. The DNA of the CDR3 is TGCGCCAGCAGCTACGACAGGGAGGAACACACCTTC. Translating gives CASSYDREEHTF.